These 29 T cell receptor beta chains were sequenced from one sample in a study of T cells after yellow fever vaccination. TCRdb reanalysed the 5' RACE reads using MiXCR and keeps one entry per CDR3 protein. The sample includes nearly 70,000 distinct CDR3 sequences, about 6% seen only once; the top ten take 37%. The sample consisted of CD8+ T cells sorted from PBMCs, taken more than 35 days after the first yellow fever vaccination. These receptors came from a man aged 18 to 30 who received the YFV17D yellow fever vaccine.

In its sample, this clonotype was seen many times. The chain is built from TRBV7-6 and TRBJ2-3; D is perhaps TRBD1 or TRBD2 (5 bases each). The CDR3 spans 16 residues. Per the germline V gene, CDR1 is SGHVS and CDR2 is FNYEAQ. V dropped 4 bases and J dropped 0 bases, with 14 bases sitting between them. The CDR3 spells CASSWGPRASTDTQYF. The CDR3 DNA is TGTGCCAGCAGCTGGGGACCCCGGGCGAGCACAGATACGCAGTATTTT.

This clonotype has only a few counts. V usage is TRBV6-5 and J usage is TRBJ2-2, with D uncertain. Germline CDR1 is MNHEY and CDR2 is SVGAGI. The CDR3 sequence is 13 residues long. Between the trimmed V and J ends, which lost 6 bases and 5 bases, there was a span of 10 bases. CDR3 nucleotide sequence: TGTGCCAGCAGACCCCTAATGACCGGGGAGCTGTTTTTT. Translated: CASRPLMTGELFF.

This clonotype has just a few counts. This chain joins TRBV20-1 and TRBJ2-1; tentatively, D is TRBD2 (6 bases). The CDR3 runs 15 residues. The germline V and J ends were trimmed by 5 bases and 3 bases, with 17 bases remaining between them. Germline assignment: CDR1 DFQATT and CDR2 SNEGSKA (reference sequence). The CDR3: CSADPSGVDYNEQFF. The CDR3 DNA reads TGCAGTGCTGACCCTTCGGGGGTGGACTACAATGAGCAGTTCTTC.

The J gene is TRBJ1-2, the V gene TRBV5-1; D is perhaps TRBD1 (6 bases). The CDR3 runs to 16 residues. CDR1 and CDR2 from the germline V gene are SGHRS and YFSETQ. The V and J ends lost 4 bases and 4 bases respectively, with 20 bases between them. The CDR3: CASSPTGTNPFYGYTF. CDR3 nucleotides: TGCGCCAGCAGCCCCACCGGGACAAATCCTTTCTATGGCTACACCTTC.

This clonotype came up a few times. The genes are TRBV7-9 and TRBJ2-4, with TRBD1 as a possible D gene (5 bases). CDR1 is SEHNR, CDR2 FQNEAQ, per germline (reference sequence). V was shortened by 2 bases and J by 6 bases, with 14 bases between the two germline ends. This CDR3 spans 15 amino acids. The CDR3 region has the DNA TGTGCCAGCAGCTTAAAGGCAGGGCAAGGAAACATTCAGTACTTC. It encodes CASSLKAGQGNIQYF.

J is TRBJ2-5 and V is TRBV24-1; the D is unclear. This CDR3 comprises 14 residues. V dropped 5 bases and J dropped 2 bases, with 11 bases sitting between them. The germline V gene has CDR1 KGHDR and CDR2 SFDVKD. This CDR3 reads CATSAGGWQETQYF. Here the CDR3 DNA reads TGTGCCACCAGTGCCGGCGGATGGCAAGAGACCCAGTACTTC.

The gene calls are TRBV10-2 and TRBJ1-4, with D perhaps matching TRBD1 (6 bases). From germline, CDR1 is WSHSY and CDR2 SAAADI. The V end was cut by 2 bases, the J end by 8 bases, with 24 bases between. CDR3 size: 18 residues. The CDR3 nucleotides are TGCGCCAGCAGTGAGCAAAGCCGGGCAGGGGCGGACCGGGAAAAACTGTTTTTT. Translating gives CASSEQSRAGADREKLFF.

The J gene is TRBJ2-7, the V gene TRBV12-3 or TRBV12-4; D uncertain. This CDR3 region has 14 residues. Deletions cut 1 base from V and 2 bases from J, with 9 bases between. The CDR3 DNA is TGTGCCAGCAGTTTAGGAATGCAACCCTACGAGCAGTACTTC. This gives the protein CASSLGMQPYEQYF.

The chain has TRBV5-1 and TRBJ2-7; D is ambiguous. Per germline, CDR1 SGHRS and CDR2 YFSETQ. Trimming cost V 4 bases and J 0 bases, with 2 bases left between them. The length of the CDR3 is 11 residues. CDR3 protein: CASSNSYEQYF. CDR3 DNA: TGCGCCAGCAGCAACTCCTACGAGCAGTACTTC.

This clonotype has a count of ten or more. The chain has TRBV29-1 and TRBJ2-5; TRBD2 aligns across 11 bases. The CDR3 has 17 amino acids. Trimming at V came to 0 bases and at J to 0 bases, leaving 6 bases not matched to a gene. CDR1 is SQVTM and CDR2 is ANQGSEA in the germline V gene. CDR3 sequence: CSVEEGTSGQYQETQYF. Here the CDR3 DNA reads TGCAGCGTTGAAGAAGGGACTAGCGGACAGTACCAAGAGACCCAGTACTTC. Supplemented by reference TRBV29-1 and TRBJ2-5, the full variable domain reads SAVISQKPSRDICQRGTSLTIQCQVDSQVTMMFWYRQQPGQSLTLIATANQGSEATYESGFVIDKFPISRPNLTFSTLTVSNMSPEDSSIYLCSVEEGTSGQYQETQYFGPGTRLLVL.

This clonotype turned up a few times. The V gene is TRBV6-1, the J gene TRBJ2-3; the match to TRBD1 covers 7 bases. Germline V lookup: CDR1 MNHNS, CDR2 SASEGT. The CDR3 is 15 residues long. With 6 bases clipped from V and 1 base from J, the junction kept 7 bases outside the gene matches. CDR3 nucleotides: TGTGCCAGCAGGGATTCAACAGGGGGCACAGATACGCAGTATTTT. It codes for CASRDSTGGTDTQYF.

V usage is TRBV21-1 and J usage is TRBJ2-7; the table's D gene call, TRBD1, was not cross checked with the DNA. TRBV21-1 is tagged as a pseudogene. This CDR3 comprises 15 residues. CDR3 in DNA: TGTGCCAGCAGCAGATGGTTCCGGGACAGCTACGAGCAGTACGTC. Translation gives CASSRWFRDSYEQYV.

The rearrangement uses TRBV11-2 and TRBJ1-2; a possible D gene is TRBD1 (6 bases). V was shortened by 5 bases and J by 6 bases, with 19 bases between the two germline ends. The germline gives CDR1 SGHAT, CDR2 FQNNGV. The CDR3 extends over 15 amino acids. The CDR3: CASSRPFGGLDGYTF. The CDR3 DNA is TGTGCCAGCAGCAGACCCTTCGGGGGCCTAGATGGCTACACCTTC. Full variable domain (missing parts from reference TRBV11-2 and TRBJ1-2): EAGVAQSPRYKIIEKRQSVAFWCNPISGHATLYWYQQILGQGPKLLIQFQNNGVVDDSQLPKDRFSAERLKGVDSTLKIQPAKLEDSAVYLCASSRPFGGLDGYTFGSGTRLTVV.

This clonotype occurred many times. The CDR3 region is CASSRVPGDTQYF. CDR3 in DNA: TGCGCCAGCTCGCGGGTCCCGGGAGATACGCAGTATTTT. The chain couples TRBV5-1 to TRBJ2-3; a possible D gene is TRBD2 (5 bases). Germline CDR1 and CDR2: SGHRS and YFSETQ. The CDR3 is 13 amino acids. Trimming took 7 bases from V and 5 from J, leaving 14 bases between them.

Many counts were recorded for this clonotype. The V and J genes are TRBV7-9 and TRBJ2-5; 9 bases fit TRBD1. J gave up 0 bases and V 3 bases, and 5 bases lay outside the gene matches. Germline V gene sequence: CDR1 SEHNR, CDR2 FQNEAQ (reference sequence). The CDR3 loop spans 16 amino acids. CDR3 sequence: CASSFLQGAYQETQYF. The CDR3 bases are TGTGCCAGCAGCTTCTTACAGGGGGCTTACCAAGAGACCCAGTACTTC.

At least ten counts were recorded for this clonotype. The CDR3 nucleotides read TGTGCCAGCAGCTTAGGCGAGGGGACTGAAGCTTTCTTT. Translation gives CASSLGEGTEAFF. This sequence joins TRBV7-9 and TRBJ1-1; perhaps TRBD1 as D (5 bases). Germline CDR1 SEHNR, CDR2 FQNEAQ (reference sequence). The CDR3 loop spans 13 amino acids. V shed 1 base and J shed 5 bases, with 8 bases lying between them.

The chain recombines TRBV4-3 with TRBJ2-3, with 9 bases that match TRBD1. With 3 bases clipped from V and 5 bases from J, the junction kept 12 bases outside the gene matches. Germline V gene lookup returns CDR1 LGHNA and CDR2 YSLEER. The CDR3 extends over 17 amino acids. The CDR3 region is CASSQNRGTGLRDTQYF. DNA of the CDR3: TGCGCCAGCAGCCAGAACCGCGGGACAGGGCTGAGAGATACGCAGTATTTT.

This clonotype showed up many times. V gene TRBV9 combines with J gene TRBJ2-3; D gene ambiguous. The CDR3 sequence is 11 residues long. Trimming cost V 4 bases and J 6 bases, with 6 bases left between them. Germline V lookup: CDR1 SGDLS, CDR2 YYNGEE. The CDR3 here is CASSTADTQYF. The DNA of the CDR3 is TGTGCCAGCAGCACCGCGGATACGCAGTATTTT.

The CDR3 DNA reads as TGCGCCAGCAGCTTGGAGCTAGCGGGGGGGCCTGAAGAGACCCAGTACTTC. It specifies CASSLELAGGPEETQYF. The J gene is TRBJ2-5, the V gene TRBV5-1; 12 positions match TRBD2. This CDR3 has 17 residues. Per germline, CDR1 SGHRS and CDR2 YFSETQ. V shed 0 bases, J shed 3 bases, and the junction held 6 bases outside the gene matches.

This clonotype was counted between two and nine times. V is TRBV29-1 and J is TRBJ2-2; D is perhaps TRBD1 (6 bases). CDR1 and CDR2 from the germline V gene are SQVTM and ANQGSEA. The CDR3 runs to 16 residues. V lost 6 bases to trimming and J lost 7 bases, with 24 bases between them. CDR3 loop: CSVFSGDLSLGGELFF. The CDR3 nucleotides are TGCAGCGTGTTTTCAGGGGACCTTTCGCTTGGCGGGGAGCTGTTTTTT.

This clonotype was seen more than once but under ten times. This chain connects TRBV20-1 to TRBJ2-1; the D gene is possibly TRBD2 (6 bases). The CDR3 has 13 residues. The V and J ends lost 3 bases and 4 bases respectively, with 10 bases between them. Germline CDR1 DFQATT, CDR2 SNEGSKA (reference sequence). This CDR3 is CSARVADYNEQFF. CDR3 sequence (DNA): TGCAGTGCTAGGGTAGCGGATTACAATGAGCAGTTCTTC.

This rearrangement joins TRBV20-1 to TRBJ2-5, with 11 nucleotides matching TRBD2. The CDR3 covers 15 residues. Trimming took 5 bases from V and 4 from J; bases not matched to a gene: 9. Germline V gene data show CDR1 as DFQATT and CDR2 as SNEGSKA (reference sequence). CDR3 nucleotide sequence: TGCAGTGCTGAGACTAGCGGGGTCACCGGAGAGACCCAGTACTTC. Translating gives CSAETSGVTGETQYF.

This clonotype has a count of ten or more. CDR3 residues: CASSQEAVGTEETQYF. The CDR3 nucleotides read TGCGCCAGCAGCCAAGAGGCGGTCGGGACCGAAGAGACCCAGTACTTC. V gene TRBV4-1 combines with J gene TRBJ2-5; D possibly uses TRBD1 or TRBD2 (5 bases each). The CDR3 length is 16 residues. The V and J ends lost 0 bases and 3 bases respectively, with 14 bases between them. Germline V gives CDR1 MGHRA, CDR2 YSYEKL.

This clonotype was detected ten times or more. V is TRBV19 and J is TRBJ1-5; perhaps TRBD1 as D (6 bases). The V gene's germline CDR1 is LNHDA and CDR2 SQIVND (reference sequence). This CDR3 is built from 13 residues. Trimming left V 6 bases short and J 7 bases short, with 13 bases between. CDR3 sequence reads: CASRTGYGQPQHF. The CDR3 bases are TGTGCCAGTAGAACAGGGTACGGACAGCCCCAGCATTTT.

This clonotype was counted at least ten times. This chain uses TRBV7-9 with TRBJ1-1; D call uncertain. The V gene's germline CDR1 is SEHNR and CDR2 FQNEAQ (reference sequence). Trimming pared 5 bases from V and 4 bases from J, leaving 14 bases between. This CDR3 has 14 amino acids. The CDR3 here is CASSRSGLGTEAFF. The CDR3 DNA reads TGTGCCAGCAGCCGAAGCGGGCTAGGCACTGAAGCTTTCTTT.

This clonotype was recorded many times. The chain is built from TRBV11-2 and TRBJ2-1; TRBD2 matches at 7 bases. With V trimmed by 1 base and J by 0 bases, 12 bases remained unmatched. The germline CDR1 and CDR2 sequences are SGHAT and FQNNGV. The CDR3 is 19 amino acids. This CDR3 is CASSLVPLADPRSYNEQFF. CDR3 in DNA: TGTGCCAGCAGCTTAGTTCCTCTAGCGGATCCCCGCTCCTACAATGAGCAGTTCTTC.

Notes on this clonotype: A much larger clonotype is one base distant, so this may be a read error. The chain couples TRBV27 to TRBJ2-1; D assignment may be TRBD1 or TRBD2 (5 bases each). The CDR3 has 12 residues. Germline V gene lookup returns CDR1 MNHEY and CDR2 SMNVEV (reference sequence). CDR3 sequence reads: CVSSSFGGEQFF. The DNA of the CDR3 is TGTGTCAGCAGTTCCTTTGGGGGTGAGCAGTTCTTC.

This clonotype was observed at least ten times. The chain recombines TRBV7-9 with TRBJ2-1, with TRBD2 matching over 7 bases. Germline CDR1 and CDR2: SEHNR and FQNEAQ (reference sequence). The CDR3 length is 15 residues. V trimming: 3 bases; J trimming: 2 bases; junction bases outside the gene matches: 4. CDR3 sequence: CASSLVGLAYNEQFF. DNA for the CDR3: TGTGCCAGCAGCTTGGTCGGACTAGCCTACAATGAGCAGTTCTTC.

This clonotype was recorded at least ten times. This sequence joins TRBV7-9 and TRBJ1-1; D is unclear. Trimming removed 1 base at V and 11 bases at J, with 11 bases between. In germline, CDR1 is SEHNR, CDR2 FQNEAQ (reference sequence). The CDR3 is 12 amino acids. CDR3 bases: TGTGCCAGCAGCTTAGTAGTTGGGGAGGCTTTCTTT. Protein product: CASSLVVGEAFF.